The TCR beta chain under discussion was sequenced for a study of blood T cell repertoires in COVID-19. Germline CDR1 reads SGDLS; CDR2 reads YYNGEE. Trimming at V came to 4 bases and at J to 5 bases, leaving 10 bases not matched to a gene. CDR3 length: 15 residues. Produced via immunoSEQ multiplex PCR; TCRdb's table is partial and in-frame only. The repertoire includes about 260,000 clones, around 82% of them detected once, and 7.5% to 10% sits in the top ten. The chain has TRBV9 and TRBJ2-5, with 8 positions matching TRBD1. This receptor was identified in a woman aged 50 to 60 who had recovered from COVID-19. The material sequenced was peripheral blood. The CDR3 spells CASSPGQGAGETQYF. CDR3 DNA: TGTGCCAGCAGCCCGGGGCAGGGGGCCGGGGAGACCCAGTACTTC. The complete variable domain, with remaining parts taken from reference TRBV9 and TRBJ2-5, reads DSGVTQTPKHLITATGQRVTLRCSPRSGDLSVYWYQQSLDQGLQFLIQYYNGEERAKGNILERFSAQQFPDLHSELNLSSLELGDSALYFCASSPGQGAGETQYFGPGTRLLVL.